This T cell receptor (gamma chain) was observed in a study of Vδ1+ human thymocytes. Notes on the study in general: Highly polyclonal TRG and TRD repertoires with Gaussian CDR3 length distributions appeared in thymus. Bulk repertoire data may be misinterpreted because of unexpected Vdelta2 sequences. Many TRG clonotypes were shared between donors; TRD repertoires were essentially private. Unlike peripheral blood Vdelta1+ controls, thymic delta-chain sequences included around 21% Vdelta2 and few Vdelta3.

V lost 6 bases to trimming and J lost 2 bases; unmatched junction nucleotides: 7. In germline, CDR1 is VENAVY, CDR2 YDSYNSRV. The CDR3 totals 13 residues. Regarding this clone: Antigen specificity is unknown.

Between about 96% and 99.6% of sorted thymocytes were Vdelta1+. Sequences come from RNA converted to cDNA by reverse transcription. Pooled V-gene forward primers with one constant-region reverse primer generated the CDR3 amplicons by multiplex PCR. TCRdb called clones anew from the multiplex PCR reads with CATT. Among tens of thousands of gamma-chain clones, 20% to 25% were seen once, and the ten largest hold less than 2%. This chain links TRGV8 with TRGJ1 or TRGJ2. The sequencing input was Vdelta1+ gamma-delta thymocytes from the thymus. Subset reported: FACS-sorted CD3+ TCRalphabeta- TCRVdelta1+ TCRVdelta2- thymocytes. The receptor comes from a girl less than two years old who had congenital heart surgery. The CDR3 DNA is TGTGCCACCTGGAAGCAATATTATTATAAGAAACTCTTT. It encodes CATWKQYYYKKLF.